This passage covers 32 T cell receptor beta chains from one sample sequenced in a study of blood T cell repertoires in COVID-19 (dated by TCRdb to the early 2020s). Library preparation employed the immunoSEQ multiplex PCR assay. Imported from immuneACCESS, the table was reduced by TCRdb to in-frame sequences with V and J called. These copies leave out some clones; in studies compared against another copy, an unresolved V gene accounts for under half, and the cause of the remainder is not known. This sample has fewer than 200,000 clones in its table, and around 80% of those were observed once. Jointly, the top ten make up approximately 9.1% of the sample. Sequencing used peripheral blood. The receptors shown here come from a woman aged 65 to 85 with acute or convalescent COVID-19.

For the CDR3, the DNA is TGTGCCAGCAGCGAAACCGGGACAGGGGGGACCTACGAGCAGTACTTC. Protein product: CASSETGTGGTYEQYF. The chain carries TRBV5-5 and TRBJ2-7; 11 bases are a match to TRBD1. The CDR3 is 16 residues long. Looked up from germline, CDR1 is SGHKS and CDR2 is YYEKEE (reference sequence). Losses at the gene ends were 4 bases for V and 2 bases for J; bases not matched to a gene: 8. The whole variable domain, filled in from reference TRBV5-5 and TRBJ2-7, reads DAGVTQSPTHLIKTRGQQVTLRCSPISGHKSVSWYQQVLGQGPQFIFQYYEKEERGRGNFPDRFSARQFPNYSSELNVNALLLGDSALYLCASSETGTGGTYEQYFGPGTRLTVT.

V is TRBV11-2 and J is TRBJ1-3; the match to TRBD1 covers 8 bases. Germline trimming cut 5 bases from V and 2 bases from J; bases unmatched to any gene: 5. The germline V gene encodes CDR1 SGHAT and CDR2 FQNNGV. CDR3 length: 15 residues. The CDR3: CASSRQGKTGNTIYF. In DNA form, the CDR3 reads TGTGCCAGCAGCCGACAGGGGAAGACTGGAAACACCATATATTTT.

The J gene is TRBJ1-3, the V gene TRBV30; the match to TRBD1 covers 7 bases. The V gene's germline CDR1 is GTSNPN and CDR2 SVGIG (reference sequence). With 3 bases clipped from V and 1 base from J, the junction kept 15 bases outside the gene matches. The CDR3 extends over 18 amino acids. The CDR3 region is CAWSHRPFETGSGNTIYF. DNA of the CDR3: TGTGCCTGGAGCCACCGACCATTCGAGACAGGGTCTGGAAACACCATATATTTT.

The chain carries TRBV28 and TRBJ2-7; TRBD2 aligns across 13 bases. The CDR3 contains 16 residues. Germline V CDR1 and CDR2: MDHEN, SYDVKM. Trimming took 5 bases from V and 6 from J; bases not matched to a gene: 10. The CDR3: CASSLPGTSGVGEQYF. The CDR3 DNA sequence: TGTGCCAGCAGTCTCCCCGGGACTAGCGGGGTGGGCGAGCAGTACTTC.

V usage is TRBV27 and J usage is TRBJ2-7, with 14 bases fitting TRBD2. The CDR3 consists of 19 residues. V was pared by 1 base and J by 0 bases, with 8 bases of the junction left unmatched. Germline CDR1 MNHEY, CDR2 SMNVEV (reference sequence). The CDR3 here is CASSLYGTSGSLLSYEQYF. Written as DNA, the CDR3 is TGTGCCAGCAGTTTATACGGGACTAGCGGGAGTCTTCTCTCCTACGAGCAGTACTTC.

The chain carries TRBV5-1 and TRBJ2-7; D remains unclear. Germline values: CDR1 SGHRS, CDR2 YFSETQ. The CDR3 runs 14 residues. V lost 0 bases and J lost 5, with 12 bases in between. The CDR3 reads CASSLEGKEDEQYF. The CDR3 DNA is TGCGCCAGCAGCTTGGAAGGAAAAGAGGACGAGCAGTACTTC.

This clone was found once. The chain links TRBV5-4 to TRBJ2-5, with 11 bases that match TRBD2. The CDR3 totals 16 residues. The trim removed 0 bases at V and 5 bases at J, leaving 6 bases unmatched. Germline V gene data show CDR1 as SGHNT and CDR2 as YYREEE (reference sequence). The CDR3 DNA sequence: TGTGCCAGCAGCTTGGAAACTAGCGGGGGATGGGAGACCCAGTACTTC. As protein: CASSLETSGGWETQYF.

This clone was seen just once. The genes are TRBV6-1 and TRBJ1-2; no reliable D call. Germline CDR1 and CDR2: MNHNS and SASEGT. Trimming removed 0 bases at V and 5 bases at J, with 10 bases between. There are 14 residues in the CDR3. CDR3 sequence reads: CASSEASGQYGYTF. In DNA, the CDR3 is TGTGCCAGCAGTGAAGCGAGTGGGCAATATGGCTACACCTTC.

This chain's CDR3 is CASRAEVGAFF. The CDR3 bases are TGTGCCAGCAGGGCAGAGGTTGGAGCTTTCTTT. This chain links TRBV6-5 with TRBJ1-1; no firm D call. The germline gives CDR1 MNHEY, CDR2 SVGAGI. The germline V and J ends were trimmed by 6 bases and 10 bases, with 12 bases remaining between them. The CDR3 covers 11 residues.

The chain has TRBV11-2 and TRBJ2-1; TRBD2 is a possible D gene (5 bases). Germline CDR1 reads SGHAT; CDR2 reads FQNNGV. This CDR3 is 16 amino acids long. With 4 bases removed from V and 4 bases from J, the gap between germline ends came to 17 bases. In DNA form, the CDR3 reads TGTGCCAGCAGCTCCTCGTACGGGGTTAAGTACAATGAGCAGTTCTTC. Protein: CASSSSYGVKYNEQFF.

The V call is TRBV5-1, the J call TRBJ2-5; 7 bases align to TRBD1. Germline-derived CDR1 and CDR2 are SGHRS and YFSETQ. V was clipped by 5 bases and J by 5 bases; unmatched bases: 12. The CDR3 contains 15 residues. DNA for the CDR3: TGCGCCAGCAGTTCGGGACAGCCGTCTGGGGAGACCCAGTACTTC. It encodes CASSSGQPSGETQYF.

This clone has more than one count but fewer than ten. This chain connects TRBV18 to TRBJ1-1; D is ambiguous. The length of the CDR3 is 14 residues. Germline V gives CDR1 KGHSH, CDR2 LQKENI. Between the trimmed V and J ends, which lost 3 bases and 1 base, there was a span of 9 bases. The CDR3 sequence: CASSPGYRNTEAFF. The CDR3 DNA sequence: TGTGCCAGCTCACCGGGTTACAGGAACACTGAAGCTTTCTTT.

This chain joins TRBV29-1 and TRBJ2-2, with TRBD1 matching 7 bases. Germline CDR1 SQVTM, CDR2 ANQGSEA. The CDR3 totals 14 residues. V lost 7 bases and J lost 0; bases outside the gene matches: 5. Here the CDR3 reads CSAYRGTNTGELFF. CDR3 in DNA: TGCAGCGCATACAGGGGAACGAACACCGGGGAGCTGTTTTTT.

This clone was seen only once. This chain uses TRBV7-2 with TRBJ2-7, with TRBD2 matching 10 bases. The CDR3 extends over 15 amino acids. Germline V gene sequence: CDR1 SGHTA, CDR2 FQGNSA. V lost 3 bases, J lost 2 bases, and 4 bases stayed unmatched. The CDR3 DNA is TGTGCCAGCAGCTTGGACAGCGGGAGGGCCTACGAGCAGTACTTC. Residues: CASSLDSGRAYEQYF.

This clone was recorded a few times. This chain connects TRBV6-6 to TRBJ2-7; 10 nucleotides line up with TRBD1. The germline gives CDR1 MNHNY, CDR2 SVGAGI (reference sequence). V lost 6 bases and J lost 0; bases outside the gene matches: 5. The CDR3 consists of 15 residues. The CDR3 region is CASSHRDRGSYEQYF. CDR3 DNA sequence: TGTGCCAGCAGCCACCGGGACAGGGGCTCCTACGAGCAGTACTTC.

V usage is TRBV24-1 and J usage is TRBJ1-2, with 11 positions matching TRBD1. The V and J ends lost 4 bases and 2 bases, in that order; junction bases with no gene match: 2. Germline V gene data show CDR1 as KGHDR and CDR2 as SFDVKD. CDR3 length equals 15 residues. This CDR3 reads CATSDRDRGNYGYTF. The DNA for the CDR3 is TGTGCCACCAGTGACCGGGACAGGGGGAACTATGGCTACACCTTC.

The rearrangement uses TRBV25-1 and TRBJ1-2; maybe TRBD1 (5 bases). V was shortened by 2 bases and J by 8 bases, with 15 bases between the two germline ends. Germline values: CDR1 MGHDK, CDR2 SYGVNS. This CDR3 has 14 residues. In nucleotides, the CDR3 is TGTGCCAGCAGTGAAAGGGCAGGGCTACGCGGCTACACCTTC. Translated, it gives CASSERAGLRGYTF.

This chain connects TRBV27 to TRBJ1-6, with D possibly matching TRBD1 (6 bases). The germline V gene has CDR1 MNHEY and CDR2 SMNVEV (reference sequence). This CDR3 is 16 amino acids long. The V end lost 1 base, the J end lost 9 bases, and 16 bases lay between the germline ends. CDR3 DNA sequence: TGTGCCAGCAGTTTATTTGGGGGGGGCGAAAGTTCACCCCTCCACTTT. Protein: CASSLFGGGESSPLHF.

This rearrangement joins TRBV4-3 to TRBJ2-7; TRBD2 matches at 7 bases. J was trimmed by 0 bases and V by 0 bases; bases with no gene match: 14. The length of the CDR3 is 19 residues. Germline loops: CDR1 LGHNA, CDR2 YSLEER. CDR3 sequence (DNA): TGCGCCAGCAGCCAAGATACGTGGATGGGGGGGGGTAGCTCCTACGAGCAGTACTTC. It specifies CASSQDTWMGGGSSYEQYF.

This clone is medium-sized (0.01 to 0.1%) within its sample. CDR3 loop: CASSWRGQGGYGYTF. CDR3 nucleotides: TGTGCCAGCAGCTGGAGGGGACAGGGGGGCTATGGCTACACCTTC. V and J are TRBV13 and TRBJ1-2; 11 bases are a match to TRBD1. The germline V gene has CDR1 PRHDT and CDR2 FYEKMQ (reference sequence). The ends lost 4 bases at V and 4 bases at J; junction bases unmatched: 5. This CDR3 contains 15 residues.

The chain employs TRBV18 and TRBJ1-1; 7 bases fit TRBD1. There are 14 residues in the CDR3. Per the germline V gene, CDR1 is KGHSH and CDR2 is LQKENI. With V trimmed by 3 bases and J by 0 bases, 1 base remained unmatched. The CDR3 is CASSPDRLNTEAFF. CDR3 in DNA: TGTGCCAGCTCACCGGACAGGCTGAACACTGAAGCTTTCTTT.

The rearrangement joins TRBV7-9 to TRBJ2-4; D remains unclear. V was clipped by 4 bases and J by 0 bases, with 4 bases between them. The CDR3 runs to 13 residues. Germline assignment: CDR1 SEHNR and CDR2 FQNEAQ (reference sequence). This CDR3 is CASSYGAKNIQYF. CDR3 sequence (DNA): TGTGCCAGCAGCTACGGAGCCAAAAACATTCAGTACTTC. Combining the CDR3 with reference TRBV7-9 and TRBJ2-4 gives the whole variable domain DTGVSQNPRHKITKRGQNVTFRCDPISEHNRLYWYRQTLGQGPEFLTYFQNEAQLEKSRLLSDRFSAERPKGSFSTLEIQRTEQGDSAMYLCASSYGAKNIQYFGAGTRLSVL.

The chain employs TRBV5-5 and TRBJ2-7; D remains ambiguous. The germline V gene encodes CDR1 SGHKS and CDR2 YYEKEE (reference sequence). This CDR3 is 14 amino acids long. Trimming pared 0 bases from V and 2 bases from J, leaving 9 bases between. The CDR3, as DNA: TGTGCCAGCAGCTTGGAGACTTTCCCCTACGAGCAGTACTTC. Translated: CASSLETFPYEQYF.

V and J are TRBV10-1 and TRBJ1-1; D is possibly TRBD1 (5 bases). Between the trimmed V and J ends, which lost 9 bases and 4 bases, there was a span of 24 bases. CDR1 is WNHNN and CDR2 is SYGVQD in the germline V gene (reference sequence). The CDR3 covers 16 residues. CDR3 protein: CASPGTNAPWFTEAFF. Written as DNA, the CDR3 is TGCGCCAGTCCCGGGACTAACGCCCCCTGGTTCACTGAAGCTTTCTTT.

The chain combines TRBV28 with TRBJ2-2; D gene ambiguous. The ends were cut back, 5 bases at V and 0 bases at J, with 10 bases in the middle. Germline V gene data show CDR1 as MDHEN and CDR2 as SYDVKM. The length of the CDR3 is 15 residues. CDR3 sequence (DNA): TGTGCCAGCAGTCTAGACTCTGCGAACACCGGGGAGCTGTTTTTT. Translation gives CASSLDSANTGELFF.

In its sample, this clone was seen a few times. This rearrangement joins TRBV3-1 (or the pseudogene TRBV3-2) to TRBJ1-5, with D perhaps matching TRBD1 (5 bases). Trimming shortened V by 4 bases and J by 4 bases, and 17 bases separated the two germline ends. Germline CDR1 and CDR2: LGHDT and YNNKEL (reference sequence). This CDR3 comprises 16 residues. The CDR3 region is CASSLNVGTSNQPQHF. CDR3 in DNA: TGTGCCAGCAGCCTAAATGTGGGGACTTCAAATCAGCCCCAGCATTTT.

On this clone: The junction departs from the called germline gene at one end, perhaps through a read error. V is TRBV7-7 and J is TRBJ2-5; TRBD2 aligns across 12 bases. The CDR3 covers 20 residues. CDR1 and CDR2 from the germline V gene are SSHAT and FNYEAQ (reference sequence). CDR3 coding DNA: TGTGCTAGCAGCTTACGCGAAACTAGCGGGGGGCTGAGGCCCACTGAGACCCAGTACTTC. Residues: CASSLRETSGGLRPTETQYF.

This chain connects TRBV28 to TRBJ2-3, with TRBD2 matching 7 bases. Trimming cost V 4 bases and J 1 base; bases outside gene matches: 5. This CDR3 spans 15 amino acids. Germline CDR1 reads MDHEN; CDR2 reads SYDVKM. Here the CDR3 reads CASSYSAGGTDTQYF. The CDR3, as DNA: TGTGCCAGCAGTTATTCGGCGGGGGGCACAGATACGCAGTATTTT.

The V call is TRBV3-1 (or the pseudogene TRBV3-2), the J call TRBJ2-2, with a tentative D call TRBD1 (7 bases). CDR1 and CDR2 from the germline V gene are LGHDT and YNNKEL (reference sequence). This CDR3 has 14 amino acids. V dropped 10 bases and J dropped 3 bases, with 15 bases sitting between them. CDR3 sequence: CANGRDSYTGELFF. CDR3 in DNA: TGTGCCAATGGGCGGGACAGCTACACCGGGGAGCTGTTTTTT.

CDR3 in amino acids: CASSEVLAPANEQFF. In nucleotides, the CDR3 is TGCGCCAGCAGTGAGGTTCTAGCCCCCGCCAATGAGCAGTTCTTC. The rearrangement links TRBV10-2 to TRBJ2-1, with D maybe TRBD2 (5 bases). The CDR3 sequence is 15 residues long. The germline V gene encodes CDR1 WSHSY and CDR2 SAAADI. Trimming shortened V by 2 bases and J by 6 bases, and 14 bases separated the two germline ends.

CDR3 in amino acids: CSVDRGRRTEAFF. CDR3 nucleotide sequence: TGCAGCGTTGACAGGGGGCGACGCACTGAAGCTTTCTTT. The V call is TRBV29-1, the J call TRBJ1-1; 8 bases are a match to TRBD1. After removal of 3 bases from V and 4 bases from J, the junction contained 4 bases not matched to a gene. The CDR3 extends over 13 amino acids. Germline CDR1 and CDR2: SQVTM and ANQGSEA.

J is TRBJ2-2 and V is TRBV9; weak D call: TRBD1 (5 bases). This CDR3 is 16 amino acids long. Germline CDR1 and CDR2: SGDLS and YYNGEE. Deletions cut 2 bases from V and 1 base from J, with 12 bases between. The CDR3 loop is CASSVSGILNTGELFF. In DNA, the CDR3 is TGTGCCAGCAGCGTTTCAGGGATTTTGAACACCGGGGAGCTGTTTTTT. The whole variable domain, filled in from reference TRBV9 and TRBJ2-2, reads DSGVTQTPKHLITATGQRVTLRCSPRSGDLSVYWYQQSLDQGLQFLIQYYNGEERAKGNILERFSAQQFPDLHSELNLSSLELGDSALYFCASSVSGILNTGELFFGEGSRLTVL.